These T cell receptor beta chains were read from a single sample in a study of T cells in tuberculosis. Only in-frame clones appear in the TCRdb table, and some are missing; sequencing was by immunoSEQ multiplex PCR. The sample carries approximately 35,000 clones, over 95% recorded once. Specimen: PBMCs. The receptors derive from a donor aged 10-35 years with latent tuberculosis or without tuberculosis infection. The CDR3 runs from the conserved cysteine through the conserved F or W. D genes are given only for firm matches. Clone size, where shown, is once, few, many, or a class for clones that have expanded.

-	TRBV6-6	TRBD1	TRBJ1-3	CASTQGAGSGNTIYF	TGTGCCAGCACCCAGGGGGCGGGCTCTGGAAACACCATATATTTT
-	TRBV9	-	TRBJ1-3	CASRSGNTIYF	TGTGCCAGCCGCTCTGGAAACACCATATATTTT
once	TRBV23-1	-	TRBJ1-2	CASSTEHHLTPTESNYGYTF	TGCGCCAGCAGTACCGAGCACCATTTAACCCCCACTGAGTCCAACTATGGCTACACCTTC
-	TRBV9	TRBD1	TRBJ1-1	CASSEVGGRGAFF	TGTGCCAGCAGCGAAGTAGGGGGCCGGGGGGCTTTCTTT
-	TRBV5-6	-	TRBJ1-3	CASSRTVNSGNTIYF	TGTGCCAGCAGCCGGACAGTGAACTCTGGAAACACCATATATTTT
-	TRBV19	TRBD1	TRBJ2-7	CASSKAGGDEQYF	TGTGCCAGTAGTAAGGCAGGGGGCGACGAGCAGTACTTC
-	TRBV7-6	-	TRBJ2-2	CASSPVVYSGELFF	TGTGCCAGCAGCCCCGTAGTGTATTCCGGGGAGCTGTTTTTT
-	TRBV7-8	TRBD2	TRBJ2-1	CASSRVGGYNEQFF	TGTGCCAGCAGCCGCGTGGGGGGGTACAATGAGCAGTTCTTC
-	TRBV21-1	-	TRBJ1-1	CASSNGGTTGTEAFF	TGTGCCAGCAGCAATGGCGGCACTACAGGCACTGAAGCTTTCTTT
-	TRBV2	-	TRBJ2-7	CASTGFSSYEQYF	TGTGCCAGTACAGGGTTTTCTTCGTACGAGCAGTACTTC
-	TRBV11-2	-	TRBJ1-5	CASSTSGQPQHF	TGTGCCAGCAGCACTTCGGGGCAGCCCCAGCATTTT
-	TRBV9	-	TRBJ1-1	CASSVGEGNAEAFF	TGTGCCAGCAGCGTAGGGGAGGGGAACGCTGAAGCTTTCTTT
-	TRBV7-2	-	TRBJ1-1	CASSLWAQNTEAFF	TGTGCCAGCAGCTTATGGGCACAGAACACTGAAGCTTTCTTT
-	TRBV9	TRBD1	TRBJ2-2	CASRKTGGNTGELFF	TGTGCCAGCAGAAAGACAGGGGGAAACACCGGGGAGCTGTTTTTT
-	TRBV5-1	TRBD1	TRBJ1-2	CASAPEPGQPPHWGYTF	TGCGCCAGCGCGCCCGAGCCGGGACAGCCCCCTCATTGGGGCTACACCTTC
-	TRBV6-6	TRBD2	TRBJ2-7	CASSRTSGSSYEQYF	TGTGCCAGCAGCCGGACTAGCGGGAGTTCCTACGAGCAGTACTTC
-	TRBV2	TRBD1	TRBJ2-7	CASIGLTGGREQYF	TGTGCCAGCATAGGACTCACAGGGGGGCGGGAGCAGTACTTC
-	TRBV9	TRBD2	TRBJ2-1	CASSPASGDYNEQFF	TGTGCCAGCAGCCCCGCTAGCGGGGATTACAATGAGCAGTTCTTC
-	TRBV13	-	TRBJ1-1	CASSSNHLQGTEAFF	TGTGCCAGCAGCTCCAATCACCTACAGGGTACTGAAGCTTTCTTT
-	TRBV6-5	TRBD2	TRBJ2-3	CASSQTSGAPDTQYF	TGTGCCAGCAGTCAGACTAGCGGGGCCCCAGATACGCAGTATTTT
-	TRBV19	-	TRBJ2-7	CASRSRGQGTYEQYF	TGTGCCAGCAGATCGCGGGGGCAGGGCACCTACGAGCAGTACTTC
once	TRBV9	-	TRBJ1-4	CASSVAGNGEKLFF	TGTGCCAGCAGCGTGGCAGGGAACGGCGAAAAACTGTTTTTT
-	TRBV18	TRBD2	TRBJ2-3	CASSGLPQASGPTDTQYF	TGTGCCAGCTCAGGCCTCCCGCAGGCTAGCGGACCCACAGATACGCAGTATTTT
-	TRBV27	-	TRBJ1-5	CASSFGLDSNQPQHF	TGTGCCAGCAGTTTCGGACTCGATAGCAATCAGCCCCAGCATTTT
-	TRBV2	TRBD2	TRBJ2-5	CASSGTRAETQYF	TGTGCCAGCAGTGGGACTAGGGCAGAGACCCAGTACTTC
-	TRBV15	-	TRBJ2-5	CATSRVAGGRETQYF	TGTGCCACCAGCAGAGTGGCAGGGGGGAGAGAGACCCAGTACTTC
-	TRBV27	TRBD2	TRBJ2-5	CASRLAGGEETQYF	TGTGCCAGCCGCCTAGCGGGAGGGGAAGAGACCCAGTACTTC
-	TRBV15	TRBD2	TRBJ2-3	CATSRGVHKTGLAGVDTQYF	TGTGCCACCAGCAGAGGCGTCCACAAGACAGGACTAGCGGGAGTAGATACGCAGTATTTT
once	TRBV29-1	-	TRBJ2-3	CSVDNFSSTDTQYF	TGCAGCGTTGATAACTTCTCTAGCACAGATACGCAGTATTTT
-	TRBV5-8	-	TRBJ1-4	CASSRGTDNEKLFF	TGTGCCAGCAGCAGGGGTACCGATAATGAAAAACTGTTTTTT
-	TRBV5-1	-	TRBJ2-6	CASSSNSGANVLTF	TGCGCCAGCAGCTCAAACTCTGGGGCCAACGTCCTGACTTTC
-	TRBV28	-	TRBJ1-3	CASSIPQGTGNTIYF	TGTGCCAGCAGCATTCCCCAGGGTACTGGAAACACCATATATTTT
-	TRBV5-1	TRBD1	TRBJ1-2	CASSGDRAYGYTF	TGCGCCAGCAGCGGGGACAGGGCCTATGGCTACACCTTC
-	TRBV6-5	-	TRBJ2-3	CASRPALAVADTQYF	TGTGCCAGCAGACCCGCCCTAGCAGTAGCAGATACGCAGTATTTT
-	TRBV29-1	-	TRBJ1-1	CSVLEGPEAFF	TGCAGCGTTTTGGAGGGCCCTGAAGCTTTCTTT
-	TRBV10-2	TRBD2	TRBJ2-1	CASSWQREGLEQFF	TGCGCCAGCAGTTGGCAGCGGGAGGGCCTTGAGCAGTTCTTC
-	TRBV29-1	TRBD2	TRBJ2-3	CSVRPGLGVTDTQYF	TGCAGCGTTCGTCCGGGACTAGGAGTCACAGATACGCAGTATTTT
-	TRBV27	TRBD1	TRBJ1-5	CASSPDRGSNQPQHF	TGTGCCAGCAGTCCCGACAGGGGAAGCAATCAGCCCCAGCATTTT
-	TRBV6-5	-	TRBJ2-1	CASSYRGSGDNEQFF	TGTGCCAGCAGTTACAGGGGGAGCGGGGACAATGAGCAGTTCTTC
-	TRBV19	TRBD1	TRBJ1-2	CASTRTGDNYGYTF	TGTGCCAGTACCCGGACAGGGGACAACTATGGCTACACCTTC
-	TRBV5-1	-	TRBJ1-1	CASSLLTENTEAFF	TGCGCCAGCAGCCTACTCACAGAAAACACTGAAGCTTTCTTT
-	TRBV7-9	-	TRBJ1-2	CASSPATDSYGYTF	TGTGCCAGCAGCCCTGCGACAGACTCCTATGGCTACACCTTC
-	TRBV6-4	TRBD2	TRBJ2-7	CASSRLAGEEQYF	TGTGCCAGCAGCCGACTAGCGGGAGAAGAGCAGTACTTC
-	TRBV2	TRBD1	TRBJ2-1	CASSETDRGTMYRYNEQFF	TGTGCCAGCAGTGAAACGGACAGGGGCACAATGTACAGGTACAATGAGCAGTTCTTC
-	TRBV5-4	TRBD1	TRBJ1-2	CASSQGQGNYGYTF	TGTGCCAGCAGCCAAGGACAGGGGAACTATGGCTACACCTTC
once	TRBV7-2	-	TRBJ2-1	CASSRQGAGVQNEQFF	TGTGCCAGCAGCCGCCAGGGGGCGGGGGTACAAAATGAGCAGTTCTTC
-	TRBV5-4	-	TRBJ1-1	CASSLSLSSGNTEAFF	TGTGCCAGCAGCCTCTCACTTTCGTCCGGGAACACTGAAGCTTTCTTT
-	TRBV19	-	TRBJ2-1	CASMGYSYNEQFF	TGTGCCAGTATGGGCTACTCCTACAATGAGCAGTTCTTC
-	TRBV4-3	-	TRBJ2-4	CASSQSLGTSKNIQYF	TGCGCCAGCAGCCAATCCCTAGGGACAAGCAAAAACATTCAGTACTTC
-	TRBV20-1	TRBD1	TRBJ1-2	CSALTGNGYTF	TGCAGTGCCCTGACAGGGAACGGCTACACCTTC
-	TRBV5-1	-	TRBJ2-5	CASSYGGQETQYF	TGCGCCAGCAGCTACGGGGGACAAGAGACCCAGTACTTC
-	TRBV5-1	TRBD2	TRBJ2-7	CASSASVVAGGYEQYF	TGCGCCAGCAGCGCGAGTGTGGTAGCGGGAGGGTACGAGCAGTACTTC
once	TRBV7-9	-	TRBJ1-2	CASSLALVREDYGYTF	TGTGCCAGCAGCTTAGCGCTTGTCAGGGAGGACTATGGCTACACCTTC
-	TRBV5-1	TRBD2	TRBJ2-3	CASSARASGGFTDTQYF	TGCGCCAGCAGCGCCAGAGCTAGCGGGGGTTTCACAGATACGCAGTATTTT
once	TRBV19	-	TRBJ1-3	CASSLQRTASGNTIYF	TGTGCCAGTAGTCTCCAACGGACAGCTTCTGGAAACACCATATATTTT
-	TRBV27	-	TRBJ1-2	CASSFSGYGGYTF	TGTGCCAGCAGTTTTTCGGGGTACGGTGGCTACACCTTC
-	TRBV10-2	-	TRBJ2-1	CASSESRGSNEQFF	TGCGCCAGCAGTGAGTCCAGGGGCTCCAATGAGCAGTTCTTC